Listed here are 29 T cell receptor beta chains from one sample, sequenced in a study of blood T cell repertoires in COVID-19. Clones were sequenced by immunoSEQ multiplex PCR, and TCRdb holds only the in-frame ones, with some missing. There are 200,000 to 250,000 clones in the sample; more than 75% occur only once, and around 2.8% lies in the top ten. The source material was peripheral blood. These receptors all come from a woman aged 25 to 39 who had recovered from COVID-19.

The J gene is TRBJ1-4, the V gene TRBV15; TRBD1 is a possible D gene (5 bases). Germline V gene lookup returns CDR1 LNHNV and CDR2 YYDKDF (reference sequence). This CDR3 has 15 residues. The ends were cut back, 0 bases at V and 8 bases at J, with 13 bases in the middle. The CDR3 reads CATSRDTGTGEKLFF. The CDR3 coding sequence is TGTGCCACCAGCAGAGATACGGGGACTGGCGAAAAACTGTTTTTT.

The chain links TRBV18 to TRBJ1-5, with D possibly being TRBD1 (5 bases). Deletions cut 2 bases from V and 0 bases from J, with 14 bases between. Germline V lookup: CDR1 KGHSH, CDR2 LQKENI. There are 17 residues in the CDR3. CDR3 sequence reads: CASSPVAGSYSNQPQHF. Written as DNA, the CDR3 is TGTGCCAGCTCACCAGTAGCAGGGTCGTATAGCAATCAGCCCCAGCATTTT.

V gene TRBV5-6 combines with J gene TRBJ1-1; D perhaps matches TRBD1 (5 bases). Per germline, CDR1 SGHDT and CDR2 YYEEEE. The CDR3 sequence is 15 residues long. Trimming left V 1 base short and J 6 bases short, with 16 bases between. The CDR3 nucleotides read TGTGCCAGCAGCTTGTGGGGACCGACTAGGGCTGAAGCTTTCTTT. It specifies CASSLWGPTRAEAFF.

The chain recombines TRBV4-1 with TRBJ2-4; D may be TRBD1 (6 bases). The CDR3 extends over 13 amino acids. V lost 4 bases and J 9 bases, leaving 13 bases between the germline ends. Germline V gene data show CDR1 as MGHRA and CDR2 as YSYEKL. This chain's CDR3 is CASSPGQPSIQYF. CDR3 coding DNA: TGCGCCAGCAGCCCCGGACAGCCCTCCATTCAGTACTTC.

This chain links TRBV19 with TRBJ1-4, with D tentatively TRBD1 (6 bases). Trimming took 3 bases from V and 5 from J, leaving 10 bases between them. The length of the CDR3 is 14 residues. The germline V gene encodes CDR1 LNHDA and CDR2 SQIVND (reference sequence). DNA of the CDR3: TGTGCCAGTAGTATTAGGACAGTCAATGAAAAACTGTTTTTT. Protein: CASSIRTVNEKLFF.

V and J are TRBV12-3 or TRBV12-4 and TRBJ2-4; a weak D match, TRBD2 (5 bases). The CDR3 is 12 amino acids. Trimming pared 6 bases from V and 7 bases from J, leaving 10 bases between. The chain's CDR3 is CASRLGNNIQYF. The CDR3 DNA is TGTGCCAGCAGACTAGGAAACAACATTCAGTACTTC.

The CDR3 loop is CASSQRTADTEAFF. CDR3 in DNA: TGTGCCAGCAGCCAAAGGACTGCGGACACTGAAGCTTTCTTT. This chain connects TRBV9 to TRBJ1-1; D not resolved. This CDR3 contains 14 residues. The V gene lost 4 bases and the J gene lost 3 bases, with 13 bases spanning the gap. Germline lookup yields CDR1 SGDLS and CDR2 YYNGEE.

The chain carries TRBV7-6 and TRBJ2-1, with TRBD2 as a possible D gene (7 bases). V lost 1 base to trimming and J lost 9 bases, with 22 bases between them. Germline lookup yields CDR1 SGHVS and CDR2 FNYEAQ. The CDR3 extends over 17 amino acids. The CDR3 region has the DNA TGTGCCAGCAGCTTAGAGGTCCCGCGGGGGCTTGGGGGTGAGCAGTTCTTC. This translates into CASSLEVPRGLGGEQFF.

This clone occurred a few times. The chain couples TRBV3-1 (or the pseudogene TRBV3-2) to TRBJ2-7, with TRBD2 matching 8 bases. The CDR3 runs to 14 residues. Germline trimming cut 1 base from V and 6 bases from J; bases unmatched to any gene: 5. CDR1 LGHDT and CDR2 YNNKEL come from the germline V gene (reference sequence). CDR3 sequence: CASSQGTSWGEQYF. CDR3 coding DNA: TGTGCCAGCAGCCAAGGGACTAGCTGGGGCGAGCAGTACTTC.

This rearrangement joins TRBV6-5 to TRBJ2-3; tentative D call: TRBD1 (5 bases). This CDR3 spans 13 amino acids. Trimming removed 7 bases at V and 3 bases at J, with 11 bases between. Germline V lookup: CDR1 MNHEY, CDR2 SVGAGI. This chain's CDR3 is CASTRGSTDTQYF. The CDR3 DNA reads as TGTGCCAGCACTAGGGGTTCTACAGATACGCAGTATTTT.

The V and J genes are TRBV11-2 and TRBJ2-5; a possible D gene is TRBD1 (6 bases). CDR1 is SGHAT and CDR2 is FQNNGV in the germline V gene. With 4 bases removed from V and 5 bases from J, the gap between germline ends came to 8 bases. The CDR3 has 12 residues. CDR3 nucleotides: TGTGCCAGCAGCTCCCAGGGGGAGACCCAGTACTTC. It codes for CASSSQGETQYF. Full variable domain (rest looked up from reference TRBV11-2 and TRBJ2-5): EAGVAQSPRYKIIEKRQSVAFWCNPISGHATLYWYQQILGQGPKLLIQFQNNGVVDDSQLPKDRFSAERLKGVDSTLKIQPAKLEDSAVYLCASSSQGETQYFGPGTRLLVL.

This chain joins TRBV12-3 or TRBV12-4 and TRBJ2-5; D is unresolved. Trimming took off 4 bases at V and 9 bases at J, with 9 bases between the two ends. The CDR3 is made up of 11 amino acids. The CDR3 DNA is TGTGCCAGCAGTTCTACAGATTCCCAGTACTTC. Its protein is CASSSTDSQYF.

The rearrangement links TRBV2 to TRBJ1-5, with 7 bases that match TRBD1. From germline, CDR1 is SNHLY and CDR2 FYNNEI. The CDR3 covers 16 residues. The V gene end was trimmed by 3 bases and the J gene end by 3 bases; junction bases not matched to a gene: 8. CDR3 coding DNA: TGTGCCAGCAGTGATACAGGGGATTGGTACAATCAGCCCCAGCATTTT. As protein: CASSDTGDWYNQPQHF.

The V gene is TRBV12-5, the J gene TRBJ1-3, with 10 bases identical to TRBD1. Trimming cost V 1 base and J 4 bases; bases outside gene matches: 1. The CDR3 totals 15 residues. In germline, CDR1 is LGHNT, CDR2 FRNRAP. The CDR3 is CASGLGQGAGNTIYF. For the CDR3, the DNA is TGTGCTAGTGGTTTGGGACAGGGGGCGGGAAACACCATATATTTT.

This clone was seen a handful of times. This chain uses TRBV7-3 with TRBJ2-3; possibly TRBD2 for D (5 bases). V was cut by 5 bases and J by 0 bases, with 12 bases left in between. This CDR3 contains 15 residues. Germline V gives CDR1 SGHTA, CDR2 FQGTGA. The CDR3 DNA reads TGTGCCAGCAGCCCGGACTGGACTAGCACAGATACGCAGTATTTT. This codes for CASSPDWTSTDTQYF.

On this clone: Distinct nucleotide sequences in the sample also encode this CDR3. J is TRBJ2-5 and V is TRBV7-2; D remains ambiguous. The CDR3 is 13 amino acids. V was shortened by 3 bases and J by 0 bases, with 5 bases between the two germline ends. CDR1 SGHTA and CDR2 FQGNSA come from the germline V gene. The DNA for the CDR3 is TGTGCCAGCAGCTTGTCGTACCAAGAGACCCAGTACTTC. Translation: CASSLSYQETQYF.

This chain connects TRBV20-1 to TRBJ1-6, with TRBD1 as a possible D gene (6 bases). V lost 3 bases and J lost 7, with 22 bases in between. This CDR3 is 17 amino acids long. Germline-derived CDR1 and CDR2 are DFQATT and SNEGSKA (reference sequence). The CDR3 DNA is TGCAGTGCTAGTCGGGGGGCGATTGTCTACGGGAATTCACCCCTCCACTTT. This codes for CSASRGAIVYGNSPLHF.

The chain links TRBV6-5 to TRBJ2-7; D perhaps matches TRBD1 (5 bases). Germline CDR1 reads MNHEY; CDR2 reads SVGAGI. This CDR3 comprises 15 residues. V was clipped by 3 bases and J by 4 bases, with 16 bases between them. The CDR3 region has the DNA TGTGCCAGCAGTTATCAGGGCCCCCTAGGGTACGAGCAGTACTTC. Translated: CASSYQGPLGYEQYF.

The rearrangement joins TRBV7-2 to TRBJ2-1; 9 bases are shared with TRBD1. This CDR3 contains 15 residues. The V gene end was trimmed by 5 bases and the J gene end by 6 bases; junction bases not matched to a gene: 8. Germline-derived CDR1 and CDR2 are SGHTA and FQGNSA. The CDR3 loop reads CASSIPYRGRNEQFF. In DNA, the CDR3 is TGTGCCAGCAGCATTCCCTACAGGGGGCGCAATGAGCAGTTCTTC.

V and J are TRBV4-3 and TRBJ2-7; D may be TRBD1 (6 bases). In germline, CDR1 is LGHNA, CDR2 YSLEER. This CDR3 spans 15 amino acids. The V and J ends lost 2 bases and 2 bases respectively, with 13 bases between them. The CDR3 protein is CASSQLTGNTYEQYF. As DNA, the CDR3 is TGCGCCAGCAGCCAACTTACAGGGAACACCTACGAGCAGTACTTC.

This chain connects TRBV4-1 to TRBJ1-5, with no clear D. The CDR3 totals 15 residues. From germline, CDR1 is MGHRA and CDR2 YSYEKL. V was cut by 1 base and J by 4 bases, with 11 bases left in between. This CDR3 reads CASSQGHLPNQPQHF. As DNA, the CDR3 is TGCGCCAGCAGCCAAGGACACCTGCCTAATCAGCCCCAGCATTTT.

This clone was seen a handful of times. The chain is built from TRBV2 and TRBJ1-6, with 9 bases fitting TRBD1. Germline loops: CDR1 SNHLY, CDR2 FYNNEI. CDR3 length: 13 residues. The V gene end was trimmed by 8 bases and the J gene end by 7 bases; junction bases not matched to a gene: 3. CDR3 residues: CASRGTGNSPLHF. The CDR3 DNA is TGTGCCAGCCGGGGGACAGGGAATTCACCCCTCCACTTT.

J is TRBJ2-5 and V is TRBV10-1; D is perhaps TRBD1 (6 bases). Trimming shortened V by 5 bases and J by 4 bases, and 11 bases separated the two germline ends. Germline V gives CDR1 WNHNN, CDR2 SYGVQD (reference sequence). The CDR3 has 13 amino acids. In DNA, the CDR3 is TGCGCCAGCAGTACAGGGTTGGGAGAGACCCAGTACTTC. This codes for CASSTGLGETQYF.

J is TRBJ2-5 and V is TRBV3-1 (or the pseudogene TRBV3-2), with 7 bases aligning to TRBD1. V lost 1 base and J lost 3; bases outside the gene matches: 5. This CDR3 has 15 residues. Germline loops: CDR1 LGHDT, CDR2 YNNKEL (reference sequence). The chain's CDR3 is CASSQVEGAEETQYF. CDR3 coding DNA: TGTGCCAGCAGCCAAGTTGAGGGGGCGGAAGAGACCCAGTACTTC.

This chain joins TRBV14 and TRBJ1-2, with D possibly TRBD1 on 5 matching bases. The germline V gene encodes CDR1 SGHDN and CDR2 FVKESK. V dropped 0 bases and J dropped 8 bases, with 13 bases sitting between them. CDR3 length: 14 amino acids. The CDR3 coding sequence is TGTGCCAGCAGCCAAGACAGGGTAGATTTCGGCTACACCTTC. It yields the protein CASSQDRVDFGYTF.

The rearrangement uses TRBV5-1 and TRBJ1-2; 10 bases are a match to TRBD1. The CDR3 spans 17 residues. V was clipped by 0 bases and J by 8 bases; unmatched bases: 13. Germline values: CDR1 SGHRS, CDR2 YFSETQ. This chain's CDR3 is CASSLGQGALIRAGYTF. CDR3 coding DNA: TGCGCCAGCAGCTTGGGACAGGGGGCCCTAATCCGCGCCGGCTACACCTTC.

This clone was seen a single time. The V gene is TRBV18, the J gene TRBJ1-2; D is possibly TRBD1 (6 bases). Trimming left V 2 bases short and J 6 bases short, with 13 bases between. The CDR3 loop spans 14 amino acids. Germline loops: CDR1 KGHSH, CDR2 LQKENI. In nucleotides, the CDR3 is TGTGCCAGCTCACCAGTGCAAGGGGGAGATGGCTACACCTTC. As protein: CASSPVQGGDGYTF.

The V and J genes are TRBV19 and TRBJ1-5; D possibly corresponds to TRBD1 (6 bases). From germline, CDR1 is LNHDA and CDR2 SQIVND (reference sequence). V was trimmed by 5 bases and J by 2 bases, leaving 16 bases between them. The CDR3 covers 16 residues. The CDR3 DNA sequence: TGTGCCAGTAGTCTTAGAGGGGGGGCGGGCAATCAGCCCCAGCATTTT. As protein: CASSLRGGAGNQPQHF.

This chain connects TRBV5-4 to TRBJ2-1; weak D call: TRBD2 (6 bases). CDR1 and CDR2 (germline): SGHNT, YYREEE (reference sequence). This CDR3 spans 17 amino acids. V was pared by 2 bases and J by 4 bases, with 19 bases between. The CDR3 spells CASSFKGLGGIYNEQFF. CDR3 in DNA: TGTGCCAGCAGCTTTAAGGGGCTCGGGGGTATTTACAATGAGCAGTTCTTC. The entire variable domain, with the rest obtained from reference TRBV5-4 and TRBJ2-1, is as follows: ETGVTQSPTHLIKTRGQQVTLRCSSQSGHNTVSWYQQALGQGPQFIFQYYREEENGRGNFPPRFSGLQFPNYSSELNVNALELDDSALYLCASSFKGLGGIYNEQFFGPGTRLTVL.